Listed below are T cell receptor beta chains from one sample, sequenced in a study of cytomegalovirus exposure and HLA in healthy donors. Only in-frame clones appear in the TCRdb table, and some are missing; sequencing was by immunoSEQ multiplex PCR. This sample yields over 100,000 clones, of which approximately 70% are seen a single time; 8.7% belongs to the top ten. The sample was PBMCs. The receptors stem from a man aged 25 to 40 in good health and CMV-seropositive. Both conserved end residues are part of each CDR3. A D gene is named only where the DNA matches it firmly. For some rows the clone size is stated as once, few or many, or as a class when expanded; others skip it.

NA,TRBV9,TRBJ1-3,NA,CASSVDPGGSSGNTIYF,TGTGCCAGCAGCGTAGATCCGGGGGGGAGCTCTGGAAACACCATATATTTT
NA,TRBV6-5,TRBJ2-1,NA,CASSGADSLGNEQFF,TGTGCCAGCAGCGGCGCAGACAGCTTAGGGAATGAGCAGTTCTTC
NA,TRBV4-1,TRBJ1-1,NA,CASSPGVGFMNTEAFF,TGCGCCAGCAGCCCCGGGGTGGGTTTCATGAACACTGAAGCTTTCTTT
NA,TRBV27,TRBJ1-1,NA,CASSTGMGDTEAFF,TGTGCCAGCAGTACAGGGATGGGGGACACTGAAGCTTTCTTT
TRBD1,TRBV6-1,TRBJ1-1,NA,CASPEGRGRTEAFF,TGTGCCAGCCCCGAAGGCAGGGGGCGAACGGAAGCTTTCTTT
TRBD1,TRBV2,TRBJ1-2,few,CASSEALWDREYSVYGYTF,TGTGCCAGCAGTGAAGCGCTTTGGGACAGGGAATATTCGGTGTATGGCTACACCTTC
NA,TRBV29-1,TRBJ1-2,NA,CSVKGQYFLGYTF,TGCAGCGTTAAAGGACAGTACTTTCTGGGCTACACCTTC
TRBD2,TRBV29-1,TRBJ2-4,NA,CSVEGLAGAPLAKNIQYF,TGCAGCGTTGAAGGGCTAGCGGGAGCCCCTTTAGCCAAAAACATTCAGTACTTC
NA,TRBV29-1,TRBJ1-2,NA,CSVEASGTMYNGYTF,TGCAGCGTTGAAGCATCAGGGACAATGTACAATGGCTACACCTTC
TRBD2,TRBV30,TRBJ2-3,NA,CAWKLAGGTLTDTQYF,TGTGCCTGGAAACTAGCGGGGGGTACCCTGACAGATACGCAGTATTTT
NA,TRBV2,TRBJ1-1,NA,CASSGHMNTEAFF,TGTGCCAGCAGCGGACATATGAACACTGAAGCTTTCTTT
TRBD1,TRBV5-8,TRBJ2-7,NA,CASSFRDRPYEQYF,TGTGCCAGCAGCTTCCGGGACAGACCCTACGAGCAGTACTTC
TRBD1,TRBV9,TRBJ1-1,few,CASGQANTEAFF,TGTGCCAGCGGACAGGCCAACACTGAAGCTTTCTTT
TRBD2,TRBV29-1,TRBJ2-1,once,CSVRGVVYNEQFF,TGCAGCGTTCGGGGGGTCGTTTACAATGAGCAGTTCTTC
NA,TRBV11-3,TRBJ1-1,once,CASSLGQGMNTEAFF,TGTGCCAGCAGCTTAGGTCAGGGCATGAACACTGAAGCTTTCTTT
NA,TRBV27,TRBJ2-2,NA,CASRPTPRTGELFF,TGTGCCAGCAGACCTACCCCCCGTACCGGGGAGCTGTTTTTT
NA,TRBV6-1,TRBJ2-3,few,CASSVSGSTDTQYF,TGTGCCAGCAGTGTATCCGGGAGCACAGATACGCAGTATTTT
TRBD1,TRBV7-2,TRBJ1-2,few,CASSNTWDRDNYGYTF,TGTGCCAGCAGCAACACCTGGGACAGGGATAACTATGGCTACACCTTC
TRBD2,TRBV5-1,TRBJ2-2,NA,CASSLGLAGQTFTGELFF,TGCGCCAGCAGCTTGGGACTAGCGGGACAGACGTTCACCGGGGAGCTGTTTTTT
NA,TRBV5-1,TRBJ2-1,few,CASSLPGGHNEQFF,TGCGCCAGCAGCTTGCCCGGGGGACACAATGAGCAGTTCTTC
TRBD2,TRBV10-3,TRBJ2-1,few,CAISDSERGSYNEQFF,TGTGCCATCAGTGATTCAGAGCGGGGATCCTACAATGAGCAGTTCTTC
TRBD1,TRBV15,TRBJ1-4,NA,CATSRETGQGNEKLFF,TGTGCCACCAGCAGGGAAACGGGACAGGGTAATGAAAAACTGTTTTTT
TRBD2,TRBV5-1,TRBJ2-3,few,CASSLIRGGRTDTQYF,TGCGCCAGCAGCCTGATACGAGGCGGGAGGACAGATACGCAGTATTTT
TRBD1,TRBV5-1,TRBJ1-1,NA,CASSLGTGGIEAFF,TGCGCCAGCAGCCTGGGGACAGGGGGGATTGAAGCTTTCTTT
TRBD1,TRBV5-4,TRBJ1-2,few,CASSLPGGYYGYTF,TGTGCCAGCAGCTTGCCAGGGGGATACTATGGCTACACCTTC
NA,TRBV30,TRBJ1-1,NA,CAWSRGTPNTEAFF,TGTGCCTGGAGTCGTGGGACACCTAACACTGAAGCTTTCTTT
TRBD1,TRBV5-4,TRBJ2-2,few,CASSSGQDRPTGELFF,TGTGCCAGCAGTTCCGGACAGGACCGACCGACCGGGGAGCTGTTTTTT
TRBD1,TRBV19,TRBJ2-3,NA,CASSTLRQGFTDTQYF,TGTGCCAGTAGTACCCTAAGACAGGGGTTCACAGATACGCAGTATTTT
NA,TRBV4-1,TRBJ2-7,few,CASSQGTSYEQYF,TGCGCCAGCAGCCAAGGGACTTCCTACGAGCAGTACTTC
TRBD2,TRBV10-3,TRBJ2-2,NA,CAIRTSGRVRTGELFF,TGTGCCATCAGGACTAGCGGGAGGGTACGAACCGGGGAGCTGTTTTTT
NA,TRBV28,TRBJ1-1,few,CASSFPTGPNTEAFF,TGTGCCAGCAGTTTTCCTACAGGGCCTAACACTGAAGCTTTCTTT
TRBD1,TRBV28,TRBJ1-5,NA,CASSPGTGGNQPQHF,TGTGCCAGCAGTCCGGGTACAGGGGGCAATCAGCCCCAGCATTTT
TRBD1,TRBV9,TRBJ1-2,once,CASSLGQGNYGYTF,TGTGCCAGCAGCTTAGGACAGGGGAACTATGGCTACACCTTC
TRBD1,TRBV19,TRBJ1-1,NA,CASSPPLTGRAFF,TGTGCCAGTAGTCCCCCATTGACAGGGAGAGCTTTCTTT
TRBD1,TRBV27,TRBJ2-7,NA,CASSLGQGRYEQYF,TGTGCCAGCAGTTTGGGACAGGGGAGGTACGAGCAGTACTTC
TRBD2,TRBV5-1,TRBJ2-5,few,CASSSPLAGEETQYF,TGCGCCAGCTCCTCCCCTCTAGCGGGAGAAGAGACCCAGTACTTC
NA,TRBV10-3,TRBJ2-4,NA,CAISAPGATVGDKNIQYF,TGTGCCATCAGTGCCCCCGGCGCAACGGTAGGGGACAAAAACATTCAGTACTTC
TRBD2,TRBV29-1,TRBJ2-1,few,CSTATSGVYNEQFF,TGCAGCACAGCGACTAGCGGGGTGTACAATGAGCAGTTCTTC
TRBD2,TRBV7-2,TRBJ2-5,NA,CASSSTGLAGGKKTQYF,TGTGCCAGCAGCTCAACGGGACTAGCGGGGGGGAAAAAGACCCAGTACTTC
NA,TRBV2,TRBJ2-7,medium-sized,CASREPGGATYEQYF,TGTGCCAGCAGGGAACCTGGGGGGGCAACCTACGAGCAGTACTTC
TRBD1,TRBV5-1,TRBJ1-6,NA,CASSLSGTGRSPLHF,TGCGCCAGCAGCTTGTCTGGGACAGGGAGGTCACCCCTCCACTTT
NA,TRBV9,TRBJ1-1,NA,CASSVQTDRNTEAFF,TGTGCCAGCAGCGTCCAGACTGACAGGAACACTGAAGCTTTCTTT
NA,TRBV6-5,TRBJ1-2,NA,CASSYGAEYGYTF,TGTGCCAGCAGTTACGGAGCAGAGTATGGCTACACCTTC
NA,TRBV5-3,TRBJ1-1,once,CARLQRAFF,TGTGCCAGATTGCAACGGGCTTTCTTT
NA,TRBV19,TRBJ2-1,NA,CASSIDRGFIYNEQFF,TGTGCCAGTAGTATAGACAGGGGATTTATCTACAATGAGCAGTTCTTC
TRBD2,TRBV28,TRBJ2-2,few,CASSLSILRGTKPAGVTGELFF,TGTGCCAGCAGTTTATCAATTTTAAGGGGCACTAAACCAGCGGGAGTTACCGGGGAGCTGTTTTTT
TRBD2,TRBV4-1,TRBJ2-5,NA,CASSQPTSGLETQYF,TGCGCCAGCAGCCAGCCGACTAGCGGGCTAGAGACCCAGTACTTC
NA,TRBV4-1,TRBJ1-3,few,CASSQRSAGSGNTIYF,TGCGCCAGCAGCCAACGGAGTGCTGGGAGTGGAAACACCATATATTTT
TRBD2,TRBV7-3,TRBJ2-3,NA,CASSLSGGSTDTQYF,TGTGCCAGCAGCCTTAGCGGGGGGAGCACAGATACGCAGTATTTT
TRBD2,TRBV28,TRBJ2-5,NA,CASSRPLPLAGLETQYF,TGTGCCAGCAGTCGTCCTCTCCCTTTAGCGGGCCTAGAGACCCAGTACTTC
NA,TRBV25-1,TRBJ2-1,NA,CASSEGGQMYNEQFF,TGTGCCAGCAGTGAAGGCGGACAGATGTACAATGAGCAGTTCTTC
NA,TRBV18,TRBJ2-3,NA,CASSPTTGSDTQYF,TGTGCCAGCTCACCAACGACGGGGTCGGATACGCAGTATTTT
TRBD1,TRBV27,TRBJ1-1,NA,CASSPRQGANTEAFF,TGTGCCAGCAGTCCCCGACAGGGGGCAAACACTGAAGCTTTCTTT
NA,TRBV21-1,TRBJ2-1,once,CASNSTGTCSYNEQFF,TGTGCCAGCAACTCAACCGGGACTTGCTCCTACAATGAGCAGTTCTTC
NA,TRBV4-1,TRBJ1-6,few,CASSQERQYTSPLHF,TGCGCCAGCAGCCAGGAACGACAGTATACTTCACCCCTCCACTTT